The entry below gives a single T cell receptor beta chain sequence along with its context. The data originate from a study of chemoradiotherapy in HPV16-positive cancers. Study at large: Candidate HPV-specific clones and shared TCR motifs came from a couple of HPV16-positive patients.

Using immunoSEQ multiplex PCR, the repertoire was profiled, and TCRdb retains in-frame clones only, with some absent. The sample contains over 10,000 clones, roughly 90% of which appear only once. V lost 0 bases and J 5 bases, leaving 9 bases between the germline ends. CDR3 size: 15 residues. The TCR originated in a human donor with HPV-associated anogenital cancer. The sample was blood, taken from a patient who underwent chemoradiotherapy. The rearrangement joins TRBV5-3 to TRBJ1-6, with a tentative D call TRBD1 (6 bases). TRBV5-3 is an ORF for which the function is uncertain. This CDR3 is CARSLAGTNNSPLHF. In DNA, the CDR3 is TGTGCCAGAAGCTTGGCCGGGACAAATAATTCACCCCTCCACTTT.